The present T cell receptor beta chain was sequenced within a study of chemoradiotherapy in HPV16-positive cancers. Points from the study as a whole: Better recurrence-free survival went with HPV-responsive T-cell expansion in HPV16-positive patients. Non-HPV-specific T cells did not expand in tumors during treatment, whereas candidate HPV-specific clones and E7-related motifs did.

With respect to this clone: Its antigen is unidentified.

Germline V gene data show CDR1 as MNHNS and CDR2 as SASEGT. Trimming pared 7 bases from V and 4 bases from J, leaving 11 bases between. CDR3 size: 13 residues. Only in-frame clones appear in the TCRdb table, and some are missing; sequencing was by immunoSEQ multiplex PCR. The profile shows more than 10,000 clones, roughly 80% of them singletons. This material was obtained from a patient who underwent chemoradiotherapy. The sequence was collected from a human donor with HPV-associated anogenital cancer. The V call is TRBV6-1, the J call TRBJ1-5; D is possibly TRBD1 (6 bases). CDR3 bases: TGTGCCAGCACAACACAGGGAAATCAGCCCCAGCATTTT. This encodes CASTTQGNQPQHF.